The 32 T cell receptor beta chains reported below all come from one sample, sequenced in a study of siplizumab effects on memory and regulatory T cells. Libraries were prepared by immunoSEQ multiplex PCR; TCRdb keeps only in-frame clonotypes and omits some of them. The sample yields about 100,000 clones, approximately 91% seen once. Sequenced material: CD4+ T cells sorted from blood. These receptors all come from a human donor in good health.

This chain joins TRBV28 and TRBJ2-7; maybe TRBD2 (5 bases). Germline CDR1 and CDR2: MDHEN and SYDVKM. Deletions cut 2 bases from V and 6 bases from J, with 14 bases between. This CDR3 spans 14 amino acids. The CDR3 nucleotides read TGTGCCAGCAGTTTAGCGGGTCCAACCGTCGAGCAGTACTTC. Protein: CASSLAGPTVEQYF.

The rearrangement links TRBV15 to TRBJ2-5, with no clear D. Germline V gives CDR1 LNHNV, CDR2 YYDKDF (reference sequence). The ends were cut back, 0 bases at V and 3 bases at J, with 8 bases in the middle. This CDR3 contains 14 residues. The CDR3 is CATSRDPQEETQYF. CDR3 bases: TGTGCCACCAGCAGAGATCCGCAGGAAGAGACCCAGTACTTC. Together with reference TRBV15 and TRBJ2-5, the CDR3 gives the full variable domain: DAMVIQNPRYQVTQFGKPVTLSCSQTLNHNVMYWYQQKSSQAPKLLFHYYDKDFNNEADTPDNFQSRRPNTSFCFLDIRSPGLGDTAMYLCATSRDPQEETQYFGPGTRLLVL.

The V call is TRBV6-5, the J call TRBJ1-2; 8 nucleotides agree with TRBD1. Germline CDR1 MNHEY, CDR2 SVGAGI. This CDR3 comprises 14 residues. With 3 bases clipped from V and 8 bases from J, the junction kept 8 bases outside the gene matches. CDR3 sequence: CASSYHGQGLGYTF. CDR3 nucleotide sequence: TGTGCCAGCAGTTATCATGGACAGGGACTCGGCTACACCTTC.

In its sample, this clone was seen once. The rearrangement uses TRBV2 and TRBJ2-7; 12 bases match TRBD2. The germline V gene encodes CDR1 SNHLY and CDR2 FYNNEI. This CDR3 contains 17 residues. The junction had 9 bases not matched to a gene; V was cut back by 6 bases and J by 0 bases. The CDR3 DNA reads as TGTGCCAGCAGAGGAGGGACTAGCGGGTCTAGCTCCTACGAGCAGTACTTC. Translating it yields CASRGGTSGSSSYEQYF.

The V call is TRBV5-4, the J call TRBJ2-5; D ambiguous. V gave up 2 bases and J gave up 5 bases, with 4 bases separating them. The CDR3 is made up of 11 amino acids. Per the germline V gene, CDR1 is SGHNT and CDR2 is YYREEE (reference sequence). The CDR3: CASSFDETQYF. The CDR3 DNA sequence: TGTGCCAGCAGCTTTGACGAGACCCAGTACTTC.

The V call is TRBV7-9, the J call TRBJ1-1, with D perhaps TRBD1 (5 bases). Trimming left V 5 bases short and J 4 bases short, with 17 bases between. CDR1 is SEHNR and CDR2 is FQNEAQ in the germline V gene (reference sequence). CDR3 length: 15 amino acids. The CDR3 region has the DNA TGTGCCAGCAGCCTCCAGGGTGGTTTGGGCACTGAAGCTTTCTTT. Encoded protein: CASSLQGGLGTEAFF.

V and J are TRBV7-2 and TRBJ2-1; no reliable D call. V was pared by 4 bases and J by 6 bases, with 10 bases between. The CDR3 length is 13 residues. Per the germline V gene, CDR1 is SGHTA and CDR2 is FQGNSA. The CDR3 protein is CASSSLPPNEQFF. Here the CDR3 DNA reads TGTGCCAGCAGCTCCCTGCCCCCCAATGAGCAGTTCTTC.

The chain joins TRBV30 to TRBJ1-4; 7 bases line up with TRBD1. There are 14 residues in the CDR3. Trimming took 4 bases from V and 4 from J; bases not matched to a gene: 6. CDR1 is GTSNPN and CDR2 is SVGIG in the germline V gene (reference sequence). The CDR3 coding sequence is TGTGCCTGGACCTCCAGGGACAGTAATGAAAAACTGTTTTTT. Its protein product is CAWTSRDSNEKLFF.

This chain connects TRBV5-1 to TRBJ1-2; the match to TRBD1 covers 8 bases. This CDR3 has 13 amino acids. The germline V gene encodes CDR1 SGHRS and CDR2 YFSETQ. V trimming: 4 bases; J trimming: 6 bases; junction bases outside the gene matches: 5. For the CDR3, the DNA is TGCGCCAGCAGCACCGGACAGGGAAATGGCTACACCTTC. This translates into CASSTGQGNGYTF.

The rearrangement links TRBV2 to TRBJ1-6; TRBD1 might be the D (5 bases). The V gene lost 4 bases and the J gene lost 4 bases, with 17 bases spanning the gap. CDR3 length: 17 amino acids. The germline V gene has CDR1 SNHLY and CDR2 FYNNEI. This chain's CDR3 is CASSAWGPQIYNSPLHF. CDR3 DNA sequence: TGTGCCAGCAGTGCTTGGGGCCCCCAAATTTATAATTCACCCCTCCACTTT.

The chain employs TRBV19 and TRBJ2-1; 9 bases align to TRBD2. Looked up from germline, CDR1 is LNHDA and CDR2 is SQIVND (reference sequence). The trim removed 0 bases at V and 4 bases at J, leaving 7 bases unmatched. The CDR3 consists of 17 residues. The CDR3 bases are TGTGCCAGTAGTATAGATGTTGCGGGGGGGCCTTACAATGAGCAGTTCTTC. This gives the protein CASSIDVAGGPYNEQFF.

V is TRBV5-1 and J is TRBJ2-3, with 12 bases aligning to TRBD1. There are 16 residues in the CDR3. V lost 4 bases, J lost 2 bases, and 5 bases stayed unmatched. CDR1 is SGHRS and CDR2 is YFSETQ in the germline V gene. The CDR3 sequence is CASSLPGQGATDTQYF. The CDR3 DNA sequence: TGCGCCAGCAGCCTTCCGGGACAGGGGGCCACAGATACGCAGTATTTT.

The J gene is TRBJ2-2, the V gene TRBV30, with D tentatively TRBD1 (6 bases). CDR1 and CDR2 (germline): GTSNPN, SVGIG (reference sequence). The CDR3 has 22 amino acids. Trimming removed 3 bases from V and 6 bases from J, with 38 bases in between. CDR3 sequence: CAWSVREFGRGSGLPGSGELFF. The CDR3, as DNA: TGTGCCTGGAGCGTAAGGGAGTTCGGCAGGGGAAGCGGCCTCCCTGGGTCCGGGGAGCTGTTTTTT.

This clone was counted once. The chain carries TRBV2 and TRBJ1-2; 10 bases are a match to TRBD1. The CDR3 sequence is 14 residues long. Germline values: CDR1 SNHLY, CDR2 FYNNEI. Trimming at V came to 6 bases and at J to 2 bases, leaving 3 bases not matched to a gene. CDR3 sequence reads: CASSLGQGNYGYTF. The CDR3 nucleotides are TGTGCCAGCAGCCTGGGACAGGGGAACTATGGCTACACCTTC.

This clone was recorded only once. This chain connects TRBV25-1 to TRBJ2-2; 7 bases map to TRBD1. The CDR3 has 14 amino acids. Trimming took 3 bases from V and 6 from J; bases not matched to a gene: 4. Germline V gene data show CDR1 as MGHDK and CDR2 as SYGVNS. As DNA, the CDR3 is TGTGCCAGCAGTGAGGGACAGACTCCCGGGGAGCTGTTTTTT. Translated, it gives CASSEGQTPGELFF.

The V and J genes are TRBV28 and TRBJ1-1; D is ambiguous. CDR3 length: 14 residues. V lost 8 bases and J lost 6, with 19 bases in between. The V gene's germline CDR1 is MDHEN and CDR2 SYDVKM. CDR3: CASGQNPPRAEAFF. CDR3 in DNA: TGTGCCAGCGGTCAAAACCCTCCAAGGGCTGAAGCTTTCTTT. Combining the CDR3 with reference TRBV28 and TRBJ1-1 gives the whole variable domain DVKVTQSSRYLVKRTGEKVFLECVQDMDHENMFWYRQDPGLGLRLIYFSYDVKMKEKGDIPEGYSVSREKKERFSLILESASTNQTSMYLCASGQNPPRAEAFFGQGTRLTVV.

This chain joins TRBV7-3 and TRBJ2-2; D call uncertain. V was cut by 5 bases and J by 7 bases, with 11 bases left in between. CDR1 and CDR2 (germline): SGHTA, FQGTGA. CDR3 size: 13 residues. In DNA form, the CDR3 reads TGTGCCAGCAGCCCCCAAGGTATCGGGGAGCTGTTTTTT. Translation: CASSPQGIGELFF.

CDR3 amino acids: CASSGWEGSLLGEKLFF. The CDR3 DNA is TGCGCCAGCAGTGGGTGGGAGGGCTCCCTTCTAGGGGAAAAACTGTTTTTT. The chain combines TRBV10-1 with TRBJ1-4; D unresolved. In germline, CDR1 is WNHNN, CDR2 SYGVQD (reference sequence). The ends were cut back, 4 bases at V and 8 bases at J, with 23 bases in the middle. The CDR3 extends over 17 amino acids.

The genes are TRBV7-3 and TRBJ1-1; D may be TRBD1 (5 bases). Trimming cost V 5 bases and J 4 bases, with 17 bases left between them. CDR3 length: 15 residues. Germline V gene lookup returns CDR1 SGHTA and CDR2 FQGTGA. The CDR3: CASSPRGESTTEAFF. Written as DNA, the CDR3 is TGTGCCAGCAGCCCACGGGGCGAGTCGACCACTGAAGCTTTCTTT.

This clone was seen just once. The chain employs TRBV18 and TRBJ1-5; possibly TRBD1 for D (5 bases). V lost 3 bases to trimming and J lost 0 bases, with 9 bases between them. The CDR3 has 15 residues. Germline V gene data show CDR1 as KGHSH and CDR2 as LQKENI. CDR3 bases: TGTGCCAGCTCACCCGAGGGGTATAGCAATCAGCCCCAGCATTTT. Translating gives CASSPEGYSNQPQHF.

This chain connects TRBV5-6 to TRBJ2-5; no firm D call. With the DNA end fitting TRBJ2-7 better, the J assignment may be wrong. From germline, CDR1 is SGHDT and CDR2 YYEEEE. This CDR3 spans 12 amino acids. Here the CDR3 reads CASSLDQYEQYF. CDR3 in DNA: TGTGCCAGCAGCCTCGACCAGTACGAGCAGTACTTC.

The rearrangement links TRBV19 to TRBJ1-3, with 7 bases matching TRBD1. The CDR3 covers 15 residues. Trimming at V came to 4 bases and at J to 0 bases, leaving 3 bases not matched to a gene. The V gene's germline CDR1 is LNHDA and CDR2 SQIVND (reference sequence). CDR3 in amino acids: CASSTAGGSGNTIYF. DNA for the CDR3: TGTGCCAGTAGTACCGCAGGGGGCTCTGGAAACACCATATATTTT.

This clone was counted a few times. V usage is TRBV4-2 and J usage is TRBJ1-4; the D gene is possibly TRBD1 (5 bases). CDR1 is LGHNA and CDR2 is YNFKEQ in the germline V gene. The CDR3 sequence is 18 residues long. Trimming stripped 1 base from V and 0 bases from J, with 15 bases between. The chain's CDR3 is CASSQGATPQATNEKLFF. The CDR3, as DNA: TGTGCCAGCAGCCAAGGCGCAACCCCACAGGCAACTAATGAAAAACTGTTTTTT.

The chain is built from TRBV6-1 and TRBJ2-3; D remains ambiguous. This CDR3 comprises 12 residues. V lost 6 bases and J lost 2, with 6 bases in between. Germline V CDR1 and CDR2: MNHNS, SASEGT. The CDR3 DNA is TGTGCCAGCAGGCCCTCCACAGATACGCAGTATTTT. It yields the protein CASRPSTDTQYF.

The J gene is TRBJ1-6, the V gene TRBV10-1, with a possible D match to TRBD1 (5 bases). CDR1 and CDR2 (germline): WNHNN, SYGVQD (reference sequence). The length of the CDR3 is 11 residues. Between the trimmed V and J ends, which lost 6 bases and 10 bases, there was a span of 7 bases. The CDR3 loop reads CASREGSPLHF. The CDR3, as DNA: TGCGCCAGCAGAGAGGGGTCACCCCTCCACTTT.

This clone was detected only once. The chain couples TRBV4-3 to TRBJ1-2; 10 positions match TRBD1. V was clipped by 3 bases and J by 8 bases; unmatched bases: 3. From germline, CDR1 is LGHNA and CDR2 YSLEER. The CDR3 has 13 amino acids. CDR3 DNA sequence: TGCGCCAGCAGCCACGACAGGGGGCAGGGCTACACCTTC. It codes for CASSHDRGQGYTF.

Only one count was recorded for this clone. The rearrangement uses TRBV11-2 and TRBJ2-7; D uncertain. Germline V gives CDR1 SGHAT, CDR2 FQNNGV. CDR3 length: 14 amino acids. V lost 2 bases, J lost 5 bases, and 13 bases lay in between. The CDR3 here is CASSLPSSANEQYF. In DNA, the CDR3 is TGTGCCAGCAGCTTACCGTCGTCAGCCAACGAGCAGTACTTC.

This clone was observed a single time. This chain joins TRBV21-1 and TRBJ1-3. TRBV21-1 is designated a pseudogene. There are 17 residues in the CDR3. The CDR3 here is CASSTQVDLPLGNTIYF. The CDR3 nucleotides read TGTGCCAGCAGCACCCAAGTGGACCTACCTCTGGGAAACACCATATATTTT.

This chain links TRBV7-9 with TRBJ2-5, with 8 positions matching TRBD1. The J call may be faulty, since TRBJ2-7 better matches the DNA end. The CDR3 length is 18 residues. Germline CDR1 reads SEHNR; CDR2 reads FQNEAQ (reference sequence). The CDR3 DNA sequence: TGTGCCAGCAGCGACCCGAGTTATACGACAGGGGTTGACTACGAGCAGTACTTC. Protein sequence: CASSDPSYTTGVDYEQYF.

The rearrangement uses TRBV5-4 and TRBJ2-7; the D gene is possibly TRBD1 (5 bases). Looked up from germline, CDR1 is SGHNT and CDR2 is YYREEE (reference sequence). Trimming stripped 1 base from V and 3 bases from J, with 14 bases between. The CDR3 has 15 residues. This CDR3 is CASSLQGTTGYEQYF. The CDR3 coding sequence is TGTGCCAGCAGCTTGCAGGGCACAACTGGCTACGAGCAGTACTTC.

The V call is TRBV30, the J call TRBJ2-4; D is possibly TRBD1 (6 bases). Germline lookup yields CDR1 GTSNPN and CDR2 SVGIG (reference sequence). Trimming left V 3 bases short and J 15 bases short, with 18 bases between. This CDR3 spans 12 amino acids. This chain's CDR3 is CAWRPDRSGWYF. CDR3 nucleotide sequence: TGTGCCTGGAGGCCCGACAGGTCCGGGTGGTACTTC.

The chain combines TRBV6-1 with TRBJ2-1, with 11 nucleotides matching TRBD2. The CDR3 spans 15 residues. J lost 4 bases, V lost 4 bases, and 3 bases had no gene match. CDR1 is MNHNS, CDR2 SASEGT, per germline. CDR3 coding DNA: TGTGCCAGCAGTGCCAGACTAGCGGGATACAATGAGCAGTTCTTC. This encodes CASSARLAGYNEQFF.